The next 4 T cell receptor beta chains were all read from a single sample in a study of T cell responses to AZD1222 COVID-19 vaccine. TCRdb's table, derived via immunoSEQ multiplex PCR, lists solely in-frame clones and lacks some. The sample yields about 180,000 clones, approximately 86% seen once. Sequencing used peripheral blood, obtained on day 0 of AZD1222 vaccination. The origin of the receptors is an adult in good health.

The rearrangement uses TRBV2 and TRBJ2-7; a possible D gene is TRBD1 (5 bases). Germline V gene data show CDR1 as SNHLY and CDR2 as FYNNEI. The germline V and J ends were trimmed by 3 bases and 12 bases, with 9 bases remaining between them. The CDR3 sequence is 10 residues long. The CDR3 loop is CASSDRVSYF. The CDR3 region has the DNA TGTGCCAGCAGTGACAGGGTTTCGTACTTC.

The chain joins TRBV9 to TRBJ2-1, with TRBD2 matching over 8 bases. Trimming cost V 0 bases and J 8 bases; bases outside gene matches: 7. CDR1 and CDR2 (germline): SGDLS, YYNGEE. The CDR3 totals 15 residues. The CDR3 loop is CASSVAGGPMDEQFF. The DNA of the CDR3 is TGTGCCAGCAGCGTAGCGGGGGGGCCTATGGATGAGCAGTTCTTC.

The chain combines TRBV4-1 with TRBJ1-4; possibly TRBD1 for D (6 bases). Per the germline V gene, CDR1 is MGHRA and CDR2 is YSYEKL. The V and J ends lost 2 bases and 4 bases respectively, with 8 bases between them. The CDR3 has 14 amino acids. As DNA, the CDR3 is TGCGCCAGCAGCCAAAGGGGGGTTAATGAAAAACTGTTTTTT. The encoded protein is CASSQRGVNEKLFF.

Here the CDR3 reads CASSPDSDGNTIYF. In DNA, the CDR3 is TGTGCCAGCAGCCCGGACAGTGACGGAAACACCATATATTTT. This sequence joins TRBV3-1 (or the pseudogene TRBV3-2) and TRBJ1-3, with D perhaps matching TRBD1 (6 bases). CDR1 is LGHDT, CDR2 YNNKEL, per germline (reference sequence). The ends were cut back, 4 bases at V and 4 bases at J, with 11 bases in the middle. The CDR3 spans 14 residues.